Sequencing of this T cell receptor (beta chain) was carried out in a study of blood T cells in healthy people across ages. Study-level results: As naive T cell percentage varied, TCR beta diversity correlated strongly with it.

The ends lost 2 bases at V and 4 bases at J; junction bases unmatched: 2. Germline CDR1 and CDR2: MNHEY and SVGAGI. The CDR3 is 14 residues long. This clonotype was counted a few times. Antigen specificity is unknown. A second PCR, run for about 6 to 11 cycles, used a sample-barcoded 5' primer plus a J-beta primer mix. MiXCR, applied by TCRdb to the 5' RACE reads, yields one record per CDR3 protein. The table lists 1.5 million or so distinct CDR3 sequences, around 39% of them singletons. The receptor was derived from a woman younger than 30 in good health. The rearrangement links TRBV6-5 to TRBJ1-2; 9 bases align to TRBD1. Sequencing input: blood. This CDR3 reads CASSYLDRGYGYTF. CDR3 coding DNA: TGTGCCAGCAGTTACCTGGACAGGGGCTATGGCTACACCTTC.